These T cell receptor beta chains were read from a single sample in a study of blood T cell repertoires in COVID-19. Clones were sequenced by immunoSEQ multiplex PCR, and TCRdb holds only the in-frame ones, with some missing. This sample has 150,000 to 200,000 clones, with over 75% found just once. Specimen: PBMCs or T cells enriched from blood (not recorded which). The receptors stem from a human donor with acute COVID-19. The donor label of this sample is uncertain. Both conserved end residues are part of each CDR3. The D gene is left open where the match is weak. Rows give clone size only sometimes, using once, few, many, or a class for an expanded clone.

v_call: TRBV9
clone_size: NA
d_call: TRBD1
cdr3_length: 13
j_call: TRBJ1-2
cdr3_nt: TGTGCCAGCAGCACCCAGGGGGACTATGGCTACACCTTC
cdr3_aa: CASSTQGDYGYTF

v_call: TRBV24-1
clone_size: NA
d_call: TRBD2
cdr3_length: 15
j_call: TRBJ2-1
cdr3_nt: TGTGCCACCAGTGATTGGACTAGCGGGGGCTGGGAGCAGTTCTTC
cdr3_aa: CATSDWTSGGWEQFF

v_call: TRBV4-2
clone_size: NA
d_call: NA
cdr3_length: 13
j_call: TRBJ1-2
cdr3_nt: TGTGCCAGCAGCCAAGACAGAAACTATGGCTACACCTTC
cdr3_aa: CASSQDRNYGYTF

v_call: TRBV19
clone_size: NA
d_call: NA
cdr3_length: 15
j_call: TRBJ1-1
cdr3_nt: TGTGCCAGTAGTAGGGGGGACGGACCGAACACTGAAGCTTTCTTT
cdr3_aa: CASSRGDGPNTEAFF

v_call: TRBV2
clone_size: NA
d_call: NA
cdr3_length: 13
j_call: TRBJ2-5
cdr3_nt: TGTGCCAGCCTCCGGGACACGAGGGAGACCCAGTACTTC
cdr3_aa: CASLRDTRETQYF

v_call: TRBV3-1/TRBV3-2
clone_size: NA
d_call: TRBD2
cdr3_length: 16
j_call: TRBJ2-3
cdr3_nt: TGTGCCAGCAGCCAACGGACTAGCGGAGCTCGGGATACGCAGTATTTT
cdr3_aa: CASSQRTSGARDTQYF

v_call: TRBV19
clone_size: NA
d_call: NA
cdr3_length: 13
j_call: TRBJ2-7
cdr3_nt: TGTGCCAGTAGGTTTGCGGGGACCTACGAGCAGTACTTC
cdr3_aa: CASRFAGTYEQYF

v_call: TRBV6-5
clone_size: NA
d_call: NA
cdr3_length: 13
j_call: TRBJ1-1
cdr3_nt: TGTGCCAGCAGTTATAAAATCGGCACTGAAGCTTTCTTT
cdr3_aa: CASSYKIGTEAFF

v_call: TRBV2
clone_size: NA
d_call: TRBD2
cdr3_length: 15
j_call: TRBJ2-1
cdr3_nt: TGTGCCAGCAGTCTTAGCGGGGGGAAGGGTGGTGAGCAGTTCTTC
cdr3_aa: CASSLSGGKGGEQFF

v_call: TRBV5-6
clone_size: NA
d_call: TRBD1
cdr3_length: 15
j_call: TRBJ2-3
cdr3_nt: TGTGCCAGCAGCTTGGGGACAGGGGCCACAGATACGCAGTATTTT
cdr3_aa: CASSLGTGATDTQYF

v_call: TRBV5-1
clone_size: NA
d_call: NA
cdr3_length: 15
j_call: TRBJ1-2
cdr3_nt: TGCGCCAGCAGCTTAGACAGAAGATCTAACTATGGCTACACCTTC
cdr3_aa: CASSLDRRSNYGYTF

v_call: TRBV10-3
clone_size: NA
d_call: TRBD1
cdr3_length: 15
j_call: TRBJ2-7
cdr3_nt: TGTGCCATCAGTGAGCGTTCCGGGACAGGCTACGAGCAGTACTTC
cdr3_aa: CAISERSGTGYEQYF

v_call: TRBV9
clone_size: NA
d_call: NA
cdr3_length: 15
j_call: TRBJ1-5
cdr3_nt: TGTGCCAGCAGCTATGAGCCAGGCAGCAATCAGCCCCAGCATTTT
cdr3_aa: CASSYEPGSNQPQHF

v_call: TRBV9
clone_size: NA
d_call: NA
cdr3_length: 14
j_call: TRBJ1-1
cdr3_nt: TGTGCCAGCAGCGCTGGCCCGGACACCAAAAAAGCTTTCTTT
cdr3_aa: CASSAGPDTKKAFF

v_call: TRBV25-1
clone_size: few
d_call: NA
cdr3_length: 14
j_call: TRBJ2-3
cdr3_nt: TGTGCCAGTGCGGGGCTGAGAGGAACAGATACGCAGTATTTT
cdr3_aa: CASAGLRGTDTQYF

v_call: TRBV4-2
clone_size: NA
d_call: TRBD2
cdr3_length: 17
j_call: TRBJ2-1
cdr3_nt: TGTGCCAGCAGCCAAGACGAAGCGGGGGGCCCCTACAATGAGCAGTTCTTC
cdr3_aa: CASSQDEAGGPYNEQFF

v_call: TRBV5-1
clone_size: NA
d_call: NA
cdr3_length: 13
j_call: TRBJ1-1
cdr3_nt: TGCGCCAGCAGCATCGGACAGAACACTGAAGCTTTCTTT
cdr3_aa: CASSIGQNTEAFF

v_call: TRBV11-2
clone_size: NA
d_call: NA
cdr3_length: 15
j_call: TRBJ2-3
cdr3_nt: TGTGCCAGCAGCTTAGTCCAGGGAGGTTCGGATACGCAGTATTTT
cdr3_aa: CASSLVQGGSDTQYF

v_call: TRBV5-6
clone_size: NA
d_call: TRBD1
cdr3_length: 15
j_call: TRBJ1-1
cdr3_nt: TGTGCCAGCAGCTTGCGGACAGGGGGGGCCACTGAAGCTTTCTTT
cdr3_aa: CASSLRTGGATEAFF

v_call: TRBV12-3/TRBV12-4
clone_size: NA
d_call: NA
cdr3_length: 13
j_call: TRBJ1-2
cdr3_nt: TGTGCCAGCAGTTGGGGAGGGTTCTATGGCTACACCTTC
cdr3_aa: CASSWGGFYGYTF

v_call: TRBV2
clone_size: NA
d_call: NA
cdr3_length: 12
j_call: TRBJ2-5
cdr3_nt: TGTGCCAGCAGCCTAGCTGGAGAGACCCAGTACTTC
cdr3_aa: CASSLAGETQYF

v_call: TRBV29-1
clone_size: NA
d_call: TRBD1
cdr3_length: 14
j_call: TRBJ2-2
cdr3_nt: TGCAGCGTTGCTCTGACAGGGATTACCGGGGAGCTGTTTTTT
cdr3_aa: CSVALTGITGELFF

v_call: TRBV30
clone_size: NA
d_call: NA
cdr3_length: 14
j_call: TRBJ1-3
cdr3_nt: TGTGCCTGGAGTGTAGGGGGCTCTGGAAACACCATATATTTT
cdr3_aa: CAWSVGGSGNTIYF

v_call: TRBV6-5
clone_size: NA
d_call: NA
cdr3_length: 12
j_call: TRBJ1-1
cdr3_nt: TGTGCCAGCAGTTCGACAGGCACTGAAGCTTTCTTT
cdr3_aa: CASSSTGTEAFF

v_call: TRBV6-2/TRBV6-3
clone_size: NA
d_call: TRBD1
cdr3_length: 16
j_call: TRBJ2-2
cdr3_nt: TGTGCCAGCAGTTACAGTCAGGGGGCTTTCACCGGGGAGCTGTTTTTT
cdr3_aa: CASSYSQGAFTGELFF

v_call: TRBV4-3
clone_size: NA
d_call: NA
cdr3_length: 14
j_call: TRBJ1-2
cdr3_nt: TGCGCCAGCAGCCAAGAGGGAGGACTGGGGGGCTACACCTTC
cdr3_aa: CASSQEGGLGGYTF

v_call: TRBV6-5
clone_size: once
d_call: TRBD2
cdr3_length: 14
j_call: TRBJ2-1
cdr3_nt: TGTGCCAGCAGTTCACTAGCGGGGGGGCGTGAGCAGTTCTTC
cdr3_aa: CASSSLAGGREQFF

v_call: TRBV27
clone_size: NA
d_call: TRBD1
cdr3_length: 14
j_call: TRBJ2-1
cdr3_nt: TGTGCCAGCAGTTACGACAGGGGTTACAATGAGCAGTTCTTC
cdr3_aa: CASSYDRGYNEQFF

v_call: TRBV5-8
clone_size: NA
d_call: NA
cdr3_length: 13
j_call: TRBJ1-1
cdr3_nt: TGTGCCAGCAGCTTAGACTCTAACACTGAAGCTTTCTTT
cdr3_aa: CASSLDSNTEAFF

v_call: TRBV7-6
clone_size: once
d_call: TRBD1
cdr3_length: 17
j_call: TRBJ1-2
cdr3_nt: TGTGCCAGCAGCTCCGGGACAGGGGGGTCAATTTATCAGGATTACACCTTC
cdr3_aa: CASSSGTGGSIYQDYTF

v_call: TRBV11-3
clone_size: NA
d_call: TRBD2
cdr3_length: 16
j_call: TRBJ2-5
cdr3_nt: TGTGCCAGCAGCTTAGGAAGCGGGGGCCTTCAAGAGACCCAGTACTTC
cdr3_aa: CASSLGSGGLQETQYF

v_call: TRBV4-3
clone_size: NA
d_call: TRBD2
cdr3_length: 17
j_call: TRBJ2-6
cdr3_nt: TGCGCCAGCAGCCATGACATCCGGGGGGACGGGGCCAACGTCCTGACTTTC
cdr3_aa: CASSHDIRGDGANVLTF

v_call: TRBV6-5
clone_size: NA
d_call: NA
cdr3_length: 16
j_call: TRBJ1-1
cdr3_nt: TGTGCCAGCAGTTACCTGTACGCTGGGCAGAACACTGAAGCTTTCTTT
cdr3_aa: CASSYLYAGQNTEAFF

v_call: TRBV19
clone_size: once
d_call: NA
cdr3_length: 13
j_call: TRBJ1-1
cdr3_nt: TGTGCCAGTAGTACCGAGACACGCAACGAAGCTTTCTTT
cdr3_aa: CASSTETRNEAFF

v_call: TRBV4-2
clone_size: NA
d_call: TRBD1
cdr3_length: 15
j_call: TRBJ1-5
cdr3_nt: TGTGCCAGCAGCGACGAAGACAGGGTAGGCCAGCCCCAGCATTTT
cdr3_aa: CASSDEDRVGQPQHF

v_call: TRBV27
clone_size: NA
d_call: NA
cdr3_length: 16
j_call: TRBJ1-5
cdr3_nt: TGTGCCAGCAGTCGGACAGTACAGCCTAGCAATCAGCCCCAGCATTTT
cdr3_aa: CASSRTVQPSNQPQHF

v_call: TRBV19
clone_size: NA
d_call: TRBD1
cdr3_length: 15
j_call: TRBJ1-4
cdr3_nt: TGTGCCAGTAGCCAGGGACAGGGGGGGAATGAAAAACTGTTTTTT
cdr3_aa: CASSQGQGGNEKLFF

v_call: TRBV5-1
clone_size: NA
d_call: NA
cdr3_length: 14
j_call: TRBJ2-7
cdr3_nt: TGCGCCAGCAGCTTGGCCACGGGTAGTTACGAGCAGTACTTC
cdr3_aa: CASSLATGSYEQYF

v_call: TRBV15
clone_size: NA
d_call: NA
cdr3_length: 16
j_call: TRBJ2-4
cdr3_nt: TGTGCCACCAGCGTGGGGGGAGAGCTAGCCAAAAACATTCAGTACTTC
cdr3_aa: CATSVGGELAKNIQYF

v_call: TRBV18
clone_size: NA
d_call: NA
cdr3_length: 12
j_call: TRBJ1-3
cdr3_nt: TGTGCCAGCTGGGGCACTGGAAACACCATATATTTT
cdr3_aa: CASWGTGNTIYF

v_call: TRBV3-1/TRBV3-2
clone_size: NA
d_call: TRBD1
cdr3_length: 14
j_call: TRBJ1-2
cdr3_nt: TGTGCCAGCAGCCAAGAGTTGGACAGGGCTGGCTACACCTTC
cdr3_aa: CASSQELDRAGYTF

v_call: TRBV19
clone_size: NA
d_call: TRBD2
cdr3_length: 17
j_call: TRBJ2-1
cdr3_nt: TGTGCCAGTAGTATCCTAGCGGGGGGTCTCTCCTACAATGAGCAGTTCTTC
cdr3_aa: CASSILAGGLSYNEQFF

v_call: TRBV18
clone_size: NA
d_call: NA
cdr3_length: 15
j_call: TRBJ2-4
cdr3_nt: TGTGCCAGCTCACCTGAGGTAATAGCCAAAAACATTCAGTACTTC
cdr3_aa: CASSPEVIAKNIQYF

v_call: TRBV6-5
clone_size: once
d_call: TRBD1
cdr3_length: 14
j_call: TRBJ2-1
cdr3_nt: TGTGCCAGCAGCACCCAGGGGGCTCCGAGAGAGCAGTTCTTC
cdr3_aa: CASSTQGAPREQFF

v_call: TRBV7-9
clone_size: NA
d_call: NA
cdr3_length: 14
j_call: TRBJ2-3
cdr3_nt: TGTGCCAGCAGCATTGGGGCAGCGAGAGATACGCAGTATTTT
cdr3_aa: CASSIGAARDTQYF

v_call: TRBV5-5
clone_size: NA
d_call: TRBD1
cdr3_length: 15
j_call: TRBJ1-5
cdr3_nt: TGTGCCAGCAGCCTAGACGGGACAGGGGTCCAGCCCCAGCATTTT
cdr3_aa: CASSLDGTGVQPQHF

v_call: TRBV11-3
clone_size: NA
d_call: TRBD1
cdr3_length: 16
j_call: TRBJ2-1
cdr3_nt: TGTGCCAGCAGCTTCAGCGGGACAGGGTCCTACAATGAGCAGTTCTTC
cdr3_aa: CASSFSGTGSYNEQFF

v_call: TRBV19
clone_size: NA
d_call: NA
cdr3_length: 11
j_call: TRBJ1-1
cdr3_nt: TGTGCCAGTACTACGTACACTGAAGCTTTCTTT
cdr3_aa: CASTTYTEAFF

v_call: TRBV30
clone_size: few
d_call: TRBD1
cdr3_length: 15
j_call: TRBJ2-7
cdr3_nt: TGTGCCTGGAGTGTACAGGACAGGGTGAGGTACGAGCAGTACTTC
cdr3_aa: CAWSVQDRVRYEQYF

v_call: TRBV2
clone_size: NA
d_call: TRBD1
cdr3_length: 16
j_call: TRBJ2-2
cdr3_nt: TGTGCCAGCAGTGTCTTCAGGGGGTCGAACACCGGGGAGCTGTTTTTT
cdr3_aa: CASSVFRGSNTGELFF

v_call: TRBV5-1
clone_size: NA
d_call: NA
cdr3_length: 15
j_call: TRBJ1-1
cdr3_nt: TGCGCCAGCAGCTTGGTGGCGGGTGCGAACACTGAAGCTTTCTTT
cdr3_aa: CASSLVAGANTEAFF

v_call: TRBV23-1
clone_size: NA
d_call: NA
cdr3_length: 12
j_call: TRBJ1-1
cdr3_nt: TGCGCCAGATCCCCCGGGTGCACTGAAGCTTTCTTT
cdr3_aa: CARSPGCTEAFF

v_call: TRBV10-2
clone_size: NA
d_call: NA
cdr3_length: 11
j_call: TRBJ1-4
cdr3_nt: TGCGCCAGCAGTGAACAAACAGACACGTTTTTT
cdr3_aa: CASSEQTDTFF

v_call: TRBV24-1
clone_size: NA
d_call: NA
cdr3_length: 14
j_call: TRBJ2-5
cdr3_nt: TGTGCCACCAGTGATTTACTGGACCAAGAGACCCAGTACTTC
cdr3_aa: CATSDLLDQETQYF

v_call: TRBV7-2
clone_size: NA
d_call: NA
cdr3_length: 15
j_call: TRBJ2-7
cdr3_nt: TGTGCCAGCAGCTTCTCTCTGGGGACTTCAGGCGAGCAGTACTTC
cdr3_aa: CASSFSLGTSGEQYF